Given below is one TCR beta chain in context. This clonotype was seen more than once but under ten times. It lacks a known antigen. The record has no base qualities; no much larger clone is one base away. TCR beta CDR3 regions were amplified from RNA transcripts for repertoire sequencing. The first round of RT-PCR was done with HTBI primers and the Qiagen OneStep RT-PCR kit, and was followed by a second round of multiplex PCR, then size selection and purification. Libraries were sequenced paired-end with 100 bp reads on an Illumina HiSeq2000. The authors' pipeline ran thus. Reads were processed with SOAPnuke, discarding reads with adapters, uncalled bases, mean Phred below 15, or no exact constant-primer or identifier match. COPE v1.2.5 was used to merge the high-quality paired reads. Unique nucleotide sequences were defined as clonotypes and aligned to IMGT TRB V, D and J references using MiTCR v1.1. Analysis was restricted to V-J combinations with a frequency above 0.0001, which covered roughly 99% of repertoires. A TCR clonal expansion and chaos score per V-J combination was defined as the ratio of F50 clonal expansion to chaos observed in the TCRdist matrix. Welch's t-statistics and random forest were used to reduce the features to roughly 14 V-J combinations, which were then used as input to a naive Bayes classifier. Thyroid-blood repertoire similarity was quantified with the Morisita-Horn index. TCRdb reran the public reads through fastp at Q25 and MiXCR, keeping productive beta chains. Every CDR3 protein is listed once, alongside the most common genes and DNA of its rows. The V and J calls reflect TCRdb's pipeline rather than the authors' work. The sample profile shows roughly 480,000 distinct CDR3 sequences; approximately 15% of them were found once. 9.5% to 10% of the sample is taken by the ten largest.

The data stem from a study of Graves' ophthalmopathy and Graves' hyperthyroidism (dated by TCRdb to 2017 to 2018). Broadly, across the study: Peripheral blood was collected at initial diagnosis, prior to any treatment. The study used signatures of the TCR beta repertoire to tell Graves' ophthalmopathy apart from Graves' hyperthyroidism and to predict which patients would progress to ophthalmopathy. In total, 135 blood samples were TCR-sequenced: 40 to 45 ophthalmopathy, some 72 hyperthyroidism and some 17 hyperthyroidism-to-ophthalmopathy patients. To explore V-J signatures that separate ophthalmopathy from hyperthyroidism, a discovery set of fewer than 110 patients was enrolled, consisting of more than 40 with ophthalmopathy and 57 with stable hyperthyroidism. In more than five hyperthyroidism patients, T-cell repertoires of thyroid tissue and blood were compared. The roughly 91 discovery patients were randomly split 7:3 into training and test sets. For independent validation, a separate cohort was made up of approximately 19 hyperthyroidism patients plus 17 patients who later progressed from hyperthyroidism to ophthalmopathy. Following sample collection, hyperthyroidism patients were given methimazole at a starting dose of 30 mg daily, and ophthalmopathy patients were given high-dose intravenous methylprednisolone. Broad study findings and their caveats: In cross-validation, the 13-signature model distinguished ophthalmopathy from stable hyperthyroidism with approximately 90% sensitivity and 81% to 83% specificity, and in the test set the corresponding values were approximately 79% and 70%. In validation, the model predicted ophthalmopathy progression with more than 55% sensitivity and around 72% specificity; approximately 12 predicted patients were CT-confirmed with GO in a median of 6.5 months. Most expanded thyroid clonotypes with a frequency above 0.001 also appeared in blood, which suggests that blood repertoires may reflect the immune response in the thyroid. No statistical method was used to set the sample size in advance, and the investigators knew which group each participant was assigned to.

Ophthalmopathy patients had moderately to severely active disease, Clinical Activity Score of at least 3, NOSPECS grade of at least 4, and disease duration under 3 months. Patients with other autoimmune diseases, uncontrolled infections, pregnancy or lactation were excluded from the study. Diagnosis relied on clinical symptoms, serum thyroxine, TRAb, thyroid ultrasound and orbital computed tomography. Ficoll-Paque density gradient centrifugation was used to isolate PBMCs from approximately 10 ml of fresh peripheral blood. Trizol reagent was used to extract the total RNA, and its quality was then checked on an Agilent 2100 Bioanalyzer. The receptor's source is a woman in her 30s with Graves' ophthalmopathy. Donor details come from another sample of the same person, matched by shared clones. Sequenced input: blood.

The nucleotide sequence reads TGTGCCAGCTCTGTGATAGCCGAGGTACCTAGGGAGCAGTACTTC. Translated, it gives CASSVIAEVPREQYF. This chain joins TRBV28 to TRBJ2-7, with the D segment identity uncertain. The CDR3 measures 15 amino acids from cysteine to phenylalanine. The DNA shown is the 45-base CDR3, in frame from base 1. The germline V gene provides CDR1 MDHEN and CDR2 SYDVKM. The V end loses 8 bases and the J end loses 7 bases, and a stretch of 24 bases separates them.